The sequence of this T cell receptor (beta chain) was determined in a study of blood T cell repertoires in COVID-19. The germline V gene has CDR1 SEHNR and CDR2 FQNEAQ (reference sequence). J lost 5 bases, V lost 5 bases, and 11 bases had no gene match. CDR3 length: 16 residues. Profiled with immunoSEQ multiplex PCR; TCRdb holds only in-frame clones, not every one. The sample records 40,000 to 50,000 clones, around 86% being singletons. The chain couples TRBV7-9 to TRBJ2-2, with 7 bases identical to TRBD2. The sequence came from a man aged 50 to 60 with active COVID-19. The sample consisted of peripheral blood. DNA for the CDR3: TGTGCCAGCAGCCCGTACTGGGCGGGAGAAACCGGGGAGCTGTTTTTT. Protein product: CASSPYWAGETGELFF.